Shown below are 16 T cell receptor beta chains from a single sample sequenced in a study of blood T cells in healthy people across ages. PCR was performed a second time for about 6 to 12 cycles using a sample-barcoded 5' primer and a J-beta primer mix. TCRdb independently ran MiXCR on the 5' RACE reads; one entry per CDR3 protein. This table has approximately 830,000 distinct CDR3 sequences, about 59% appearing once. Specimen: blood. These receptor sequences come from a young man in good health.

This sequence joins TRBV14 and TRBJ2-5; D possibly corresponds to TRBD1 (6 bases). The CDR3 is 15 amino acids. Trimming pared 3 bases from V and 0 bases from J, leaving 11 bases between. Germline CDR1 SGHDN, CDR2 FVKESK. CDR3 loop: CASSQGARYQETQYF. The CDR3, as DNA: TGTGCCAGCAGCCAGGGGGCTCGGTACCAAGAGACCCAGTACTTC.

The J gene is TRBJ2-3, the V gene TRBV20-1; D not certain. Germline CDR1 reads DFQATT; CDR2 reads SNEGSKA (reference sequence). V lost 1 base and J lost 1, with 9 bases in between. The CDR3 sequence is 14 residues long. CDR3 nucleotide sequence: TGCAGTGCTAGAGCTGCCTGGGGCACAGATACGCAGTATTTT. Amino acid sequence: CSARAAWGTDTQYF.

V is TRBV10-3 and J is TRBJ2-3, with 10 bases fitting TRBD2. V shed 10 bases, J shed 7 bases, and the junction held 17 bases outside the gene matches. Germline-derived CDR1 and CDR2 are ENHRY and SYGVKD. The CDR3 length is 16 residues. The chain's CDR3 is CATRPGETSGSNTQYF. CDR3 nucleotide sequence: TGTGCCACTCGACCAGGCGAGACTAGCGGGTCGAATACGCAGTATTTT.

V is TRBV6-2 or TRBV6-3 and J is TRBJ2-7, with 11 bases fitting TRBD1. TRBJ2-5 explains the end of the DNA better; the J call may be wrong. CDR1 MNHEY and CDR2 SVGEGT come from the germline V gene. The CDR3 sequence is 14 residues long. The CDR3 is CASSYPDRGRTQYF. CDR3 nucleotides: TGTGCCAGCAGTTACCCGGACAGGGGGCGGACCCAGTACTTC.

This clonotype was seen at least ten times. The chain is built from TRBV20-1 and TRBJ2-5, with D unclear. This CDR3 is built from 15 residues. The germline CDR1 and CDR2 sequences are DFQATT and SNEGSKA (reference sequence). Deletions cut 0 bases from V and 1 base from J, with 12 bases between. CDR3 in DNA: TGCAGTGCTAGAGATTCGGCGACGCCCCAAGAGACCCAGTACTTC. The encoded protein is CSARDSATPQETQYF.

V is TRBV5-1 and J is TRBJ1-2; D is ambiguous. Trimming cost V 5 bases and J 2 bases, with 10 bases left between them. The germline V gene has CDR1 SGHRS and CDR2 YFSETQ. The CDR3 contains 13 residues. CDR3 region: CASRTDVNYGYTF. Written as DNA, the CDR3 is TGCGCCAGCAGGACGGATGTCAACTATGGCTACACCTTC. The variable domain in full, completed from reference TRBV5-1 and TRBJ1-2, reads KAGVTQTPRYLIKTRGQQVTLSCSPISGHRSVSWYQQTPGQGLQFLFEYFSETQRNKGNFPGRFSGRQFSNSRSEMNVSTLELGDSALYLCASRTDVNYGYTFGSGTRLTVV.

This clonotype was observed a single time. This chain connects TRBV5-1 to TRBJ1-2; 9 bases map to TRBD1. Germline V gives CDR1 SGHRS, CDR2 YFSETQ. CDR3 length equals 15 residues. V lost 4 bases to trimming and J lost 3 bases; unmatched junction nucleotides: 7. The CDR3 DNA sequence: TGCGCCAGCAGCGAGGGGGACAGGGTGTACTATGGCTACACCTTC. Translating it yields CASSEGDRVYYGYTF.

A few counts support this clonotype. This sequence joins TRBV20-1 and TRBJ2-5, with 10 bases lining up with TRBD2. The V and J ends lost 6 bases and 11 bases, in that order; junction bases with no gene match: 6. Germline V gives CDR1 DFQATT, CDR2 SNEGSKA (reference sequence). CDR3 size: 11 residues. CDR3 region: CSARLAGEQYF. The CDR3 bases are TGCAGTGCCAGACTAGCGGGTGAGCAGTACTTC.

On this clonotype: At one end, the junction sequence differs from germline, possibly due to a read error. The chain carries TRBV4-2 and TRBJ2-5, with TRBD1 matching 10 bases. The DNA end lines up better with TRBJ2-7; the J call may be wrong. The CDR3 has 16 residues. CDR1 and CDR2 from the germline V gene are LGHNA and YNFKEQ. The CDR3 is CAGSQGVGQGAYEQYF. DNA of the CDR3: TGTGCCGGCAGCCAAGGAGTCGGACAGGGGGCCTACGAGCAGTACTTC.

The genes are TRBV7-2 and TRBJ1-3; the match to TRBD1 covers 8 bases. The CDR3 has 16 amino acids. Unmatched junction bases numbered 5, after V lost 0 bases and J lost 4 bases. Germline V gives CDR1 SGHTA, CDR2 FQGNSA. The chain's CDR3 is CASSLAQGAQGNTIYF. The DNA of the CDR3 is TGTGCCAGCAGCTTAGCTCAGGGGGCGCAAGGAAACACCATATATTTT.

This sequence joins TRBV20-1 and TRBJ2-4; D not resolved. V lost 3 bases and J lost 13, with 19 bases in between. Per the germline V gene, CDR1 is DFQATT and CDR2 is SNEGSKA (reference sequence). The CDR3 is 13 residues long. The CDR3 DNA reads as TGCAGTGCTAGGGCGCTCGCGAATTATGAGCAGTACTTC. Amino acids: CSARALANYEQYF.

The gene calls are TRBV6-5 and TRBJ1-2; 9 bases fit TRBD1. The length of the CDR3 is 16 residues. The ends lost 3 bases at V and 6 bases at J; junction bases unmatched: 11. The V gene's germline CDR1 is MNHEY and CDR2 SVGAGI. CDR3 sequence reads: CASSYRDRVGSDGYTF. The CDR3 nucleotides are TGTGCCAGCAGTTATCGGGACAGGGTGGGAAGCGATGGCTACACCTTC.

The rearrangement joins TRBV6-5 to TRBJ2-3; TRBD1 might be the D (6 bases). V lost 0 bases, J lost 4 bases, and 11 bases lay in between. This CDR3 spans 15 amino acids. Germline CDR1 and CDR2: MNHEY and SVGAGI. This CDR3 is CASSYSRGSADTQYF. DNA for the CDR3: TGTGCCAGCAGTTACTCCAGGGGTTCAGCAGATACGCAGTATTTT.

The rearrangement joins TRBV20-1 to TRBJ2-5; 8 positions agree with TRBD1. The J call may be wrong; the DNA end is better matched by TRBJ2-7. The CDR3 extends over 15 amino acids. Looked up from germline, CDR1 is DFQATT and CDR2 is SNEGSKA (reference sequence). The CDR3 loop is CSASGTGGLSYEQYF. The CDR3 region has the DNA TGCAGTGCTAGTGGGACAGGCGGACTCTCCTACGAGCAGTACTTC.

The chain links TRBV29-1 to TRBJ1-2, with D hard to call. Germline V gene data show CDR1 as SQVTM and CDR2 as ANQGSEA. This CDR3 spans 12 amino acids. The germline V and J ends were trimmed by 3 bases and 5 bases, with 10 bases remaining between them. As DNA, the CDR3 is TGCAGCGTTGATCTGGGGTTGTATGGCTACACCTTC. Translated: CSVDLGLYGYTF.

This clonotype was seen only a few times. The chain combines TRBV5-1 with TRBJ2-3; D may be TRBD1 or TRBD2 (5 bases each). The CDR3 length is 15 residues. Trimming pared 4 bases from V and 6 bases from J, leaving 18 bases between. Germline CDR1 SGHRS, CDR2 YFSETQ. The CDR3 sequence is CASSEWGREQDTQYF. The CDR3 DNA is TGCGCCAGCAGCGAATGGGGCAGGGAGCAGGATACGCAGTATTTT.